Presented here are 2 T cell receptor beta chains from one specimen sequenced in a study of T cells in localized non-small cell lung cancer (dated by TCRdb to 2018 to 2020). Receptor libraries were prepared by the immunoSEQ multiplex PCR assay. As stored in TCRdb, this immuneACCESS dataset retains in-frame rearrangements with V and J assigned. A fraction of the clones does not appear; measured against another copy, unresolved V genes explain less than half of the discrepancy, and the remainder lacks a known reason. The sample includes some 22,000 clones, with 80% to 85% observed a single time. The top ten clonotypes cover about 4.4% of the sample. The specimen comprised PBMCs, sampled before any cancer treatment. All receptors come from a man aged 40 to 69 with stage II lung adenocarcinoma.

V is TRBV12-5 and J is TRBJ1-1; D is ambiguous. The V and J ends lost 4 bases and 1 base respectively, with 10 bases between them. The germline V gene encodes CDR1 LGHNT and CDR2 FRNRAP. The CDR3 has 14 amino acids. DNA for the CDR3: TGTGCTAGTGGTTCGCGGACGGGGAACACTGAAGCTTTCTTT. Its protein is CASGSRTGNTEAFF. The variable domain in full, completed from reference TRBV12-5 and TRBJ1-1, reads DARVTQTPRHKVTEMGQEVTMRCQPILGHNTVFWYRQTMMQGLELLAYFRNRAPLDDSGMPKDRFSAEMPDATLATLKIQPSEPRDSAVYFCASGSRTGNTEAFFGQGTRLTVV.

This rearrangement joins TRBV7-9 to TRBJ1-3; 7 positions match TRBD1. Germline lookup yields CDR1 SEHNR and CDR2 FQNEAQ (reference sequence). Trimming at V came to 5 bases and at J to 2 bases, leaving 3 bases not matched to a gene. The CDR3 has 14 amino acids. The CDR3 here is CASSPDRTGNTIYF. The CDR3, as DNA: TGTGCCAGCAGCCCGGACAGGACTGGAAACACCATATATTTT.